Following are 5 T cell receptor beta chains from one sample sequenced in a study of blood T cell repertoires in COVID-19. The table came from immunoSEQ multiplex PCR; TCRdb's copy has only in-frame clones and leaves some out. Here the sample spans 200,000 to 250,000 clones, 80% to 90% being singletons. Input material: PBMCs or T cells enriched from blood (not recorded which). The origin of the receptors is a woman aged 18 to 35 in a cohort exposed to, infected with or recovered from COVID-19 (not recorded which).

V usage is TRBV24-1 and J usage is TRBJ2-7, with D tentatively TRBD2 (6 bases). Trimming pared 3 bases from V and 2 bases from J, leaving 13 bases between. This CDR3 has 15 amino acids. Germline V gene lookup returns CDR1 KGHDR and CDR2 SFDVKD. The CDR3 region is CATSDTSSGAYEQYF. CDR3 nucleotide sequence: TGTGCCACCAGTGATACAAGTAGCGGAGCCTACGAGCAGTACTTC.

The chain uses TRBV7-9 and TRBJ2-1, with D tentatively TRBD2 (6 bases). This CDR3 contains 11 residues. Germline lookup yields CDR1 SEHNR and CDR2 FQNEAQ (reference sequence). The V and J ends lost 11 bases and 8 bases respectively, with 13 bases between them. For the CDR3, the DNA is TGTGCCGACGGGGGTATTGATGAGCAGTTCTTC. It codes for CADGGIDEQFF.

This chain links TRBV3-1 (or the pseudogene TRBV3-2) with TRBJ1-3, with D possibly matching TRBD1 (6 bases). The germline V and J ends were trimmed by 5 bases and 1 base, with 9 bases remaining between them. This CDR3 comprises 14 residues. The germline gives CDR1 LGHDT, CDR2 YNNKEL (reference sequence). CDR3 sequence (DNA): TGTGCCAGCAGCTTCCAGGGGTCTGGAAACACCATATATTTT. This sequence encodes CASSFQGSGNTIYF.

Note on this clone: The same CDR3 can be traced to other DNA sequences in this sample. The chain combines TRBV18 with TRBJ1-5; D may be TRBD1 (5 bases). Germline-derived CDR1 and CDR2 are KGHSH and LQKENI. The V gene lost 3 bases and the J gene lost 1 base, with 7 bases spanning the gap. The CDR3 has 14 amino acids. DNA of the CDR3: TGTGCCAGCTCACCTCAGGGAAGCAATCAGCCCCAGCATTTT. Encoded protein: CASSPQGSNQPQHF.

The rearrangement uses TRBV7-3 and TRBJ2-2; TRBD2 might be the D (6 bases). Germline CDR1 SGHTA, CDR2 FQGTGA. V was trimmed by 8 bases and J by 6 bases, leaving 10 bases between them. CDR3 length: 12 amino acids. The CDR3 spells CASGPGAGELFF. In nucleotides, the CDR3 is TGTGCCAGCGGACCGGGAGCCGGGGAGCTGTTTTTT. Full variable domain (outside the CDR3, taken from reference TRBV7-3 and TRBJ2-2): GAGVSQTPSNKVTEKGKYVELRCDPISGHTALYWYRQSLGQGPEFLIYFQGTGAADDSGLPNDRFFAVRPEGSVSTLKIQRTERGDSAVYLCASGPGAGELFFGEGSRLTVL.